This TCR beta chain was captured by sequencing in a study of pediatric ulcerative colitis. Study observations and caveats: Substantially fewer templates came from a couple of patients' blood samples. A couple of rectal clonotypes were found only in ulcerative colitis patients, all of them. Acute severe colitis showed lower rectal diversity from clonal expansions.

The germline V gene encodes CDR1 GTSNPN and CDR2 SVGIG (reference sequence). The length of the CDR3 is 11 residues. Trimming removed 4 bases from V and 8 bases from J, with 9 bases in between. A note on this clone: Antigen unknown.

Clones were sequenced by immunoSEQ multiplex PCR, and TCRdb holds only the in-frame ones, with some missing. Of about 17,000 clones detected, around 74% appear once; the ten largest clones hold roughly 3.1%. The rectum was sampled with one to two pinch biopsies at colonoscopy. Before the diagnostic colonoscopy, ulcerative colitis patients were free of immunosuppressive medication. The chain joins TRBV30 to TRBJ2-1; D remains unclear. The TCR sequence derives from a girl aged 10 to 17 with moderate ulcerative colitis. The specimen was gut tissue. The chain's CDR3 is CAWIVGHEQFF. The CDR3 DNA reads TGTGCCTGGATAGTCGGCCATGAGCAGTTCTTC.